This T cell receptor (beta chain) is from a study of OX40 agonist ivuxolimab in advanced cancers. About the research overall: From roughly 20 to 85 years was the age range, with a mean of around 54 years, and roughly 83% were male. Partial responses occurred in three patients (one hepatocellular carcinoma, two cutaneous melanoma). The study, taken as a whole, reports: Fewer expanded clones were found on average in CD4+ than in CD8+ T cells.

Germline CDR1 SGHTA, CDR2 FQGTGA. Trimming left V 2 bases short and J 4 bases short, with 10 bases between. This CDR3 has 14 amino acids. Concerning this clone: Its antigen is undetermined. Other DNA sequences from this sample encode an identical CDR3 as well.

Method: immunoSEQ multiplex PCR; TCRdb's copy keeps in-frame clones and lacks some. The sample contains around 94,000 clones, over 75% of which appear only once. The sequence was obtained from an adult with an advanced solid tumor such as melanoma, head and neck, liver or kidney cancer. Material: CD4+ or CD8+ T cells sorted from blood, obtained in a trial of the OX40 agonist ivuxolimab. The chain links TRBV7-3 to TRBJ2-3; the D gene is possibly TRBD2 (6 bases). As DNA, the CDR3 is TGTGCCAGCAGCTTATCTAGCGTATCAGATACGCAGTATTTT. Its protein is CASSLSSVSDTQYF.